These 3 T cell receptor beta chains came from one sample sequenced in a study of cytomegalovirus exposure and HLA in healthy donors. The PCR ran on 60 Vbeta and 13 Jbeta primers. Method: immunoSEQ multiplex PCR; TCRdb's copy keeps in-frame clones and lacks some. The table records about 140,000 clones, roughly 71% of them present only once. The sample comprised PBMCs. These receptors all come from a woman aged 40 to 50 in good health and CMV-seronegative.

This clone was counted once. The chain employs TRBV12-5 and TRBJ1-2, with D hard to call. Trimming removed 3 bases at V and 5 bases at J, with 13 bases between. CDR1 is LGHNT, CDR2 FRNRAP, per germline. This CDR3 region has 14 residues. DNA of the CDR3: TGTGCTAGTGGTTTCCGACCCTCCGGGTATGGCTACACCTTC. Translating gives CASGFRPSGYGYTF.

J is TRBJ1-1 and V is TRBV7-9, with 7 bases fitting TRBD1. CDR3 length equals 12 residues. V shed 5 bases and J 10 bases; nucleotides not matched to a gene: 7. Germline values: CDR1 SEHNR, CDR2 FQNEAQ (reference sequence). The CDR3 is CASSPGGSRAFF. In DNA, the CDR3 is TGTGCCAGCAGCCCAGGGGGGAGTCGAGCTTTCTTT.

The chain uses TRBV6-1 and TRBJ2-7; D call uncertain. Between the trimmed V and J ends, which lost 4 bases and 2 bases, there was a span of 9 bases. The CDR3 loop spans 13 amino acids. Germline-derived CDR1 and CDR2 are MNHNS and SASEGT. The CDR3, as DNA: TGTGCCAGCAGTGCATCAGGCACCTACGAGCAGTACTTC. This sequence encodes CASSASGTYEQYF.